Below are 25 T cell receptor beta chains sequenced from a single sample in a study of T cell repertoires in cytomegalovirus infection. TCRdb called the reads again in MiXCR, with one record for every CDR3 protein. In the table there are fewer than 650,000 distinct CDR3 sequences, about 39% of which are singletons. These receptors' targets are unknown. The material was cultured PBMCs, obtained from culture after CMV antigen stimulation. The receptors were sampled from a human donor in good health (CMV status not recorded). Some clones in this sample may be carry-over from other donors' samples.

The genes are TRBV28 and TRBJ2-5; the match to TRBD1 covers 10 bases. Germline-derived CDR1 and CDR2 are MDHEN and SYDVKM. The length of the CDR3 is 17 residues. J was trimmed by 5 bases and V by 4 bases; bases with no gene match: 13. As DNA, the CDR3 is TGTGCCAGCAGTTCGCGAAACCCTACGGGACAGGGGGAGACCCAGTACTTC. The encoded protein is CASSSRNPTGQGETQYF. The full variable domain, with the rest looked up from reference TRBV28 and TRBJ2-5, is DVKVTQSSRYLVKRTGEKVFLECVQDMDHENMFWYRQDPGLGLRLIYFSYDVKMKEKGDIPEGYSVSREKKERFSLILESASTNQTSMYLCASSSRNPTGQGETQYFGPGTRLLVL.

The chain uses TRBV7-2 and TRBJ2-1; TRBD1 agrees at 10 bases. Unmatched junction bases numbered 7, after V lost 5 bases and J lost 6 bases. The length of the CDR3 is 15 residues. Per germline, CDR1 SGHTA and CDR2 FQGNSA. CDR3 in DNA: TGTGCCAGCAGCACCGGGACAGGGGTAATCAATGAGCAGTTCTTC. Translated: CASSTGTGVINEQFF.

V and J are TRBV18 and TRBJ1-2; a weak D match, TRBD1 (5 bases). V lost 2 bases and J 3 bases, leaving 10 bases between the germline ends. Germline V gene lookup returns CDR1 KGHSH and CDR2 LQKENI. This CDR3 has 14 residues. The CDR3 region is CASSPTGTYYGYTF. For the CDR3, the DNA is TGTGCCAGCTCACCAACGGGGACCTACTATGGCTACACCTTC.

The rearrangement uses TRBV15 and TRBJ2-5; TRBD2 matches 8 bases. CDR1 is LNHNV, CDR2 YYDKDF, per germline (reference sequence). Germline trimming cut 1 base from V and 4 bases from J; bases unmatched to any gene: 8. This CDR3 region has 16 residues. The CDR3 nucleotides read TGTGCCACCAGCAGAGGACCCAGCGGGGGCTTAGAGACCCAGTACTTC. It yields the protein CATSRGPSGGLETQYF.

This clonotype showed up just a few times. The rearrangement uses TRBV11-2 and TRBJ2-7, with D possibly called TRBD1 or TRBD2 (5 bases each). This CDR3 spans 14 amino acids. Trimming left V 0 bases short and J 2 bases short, with 8 bases between. Germline CDR1 is SGHAT and CDR2 is FQNNGV. CDR3 amino acids: CASSLESGPYEQYF. CDR3 bases: TGTGCCAGCAGCTTAGAATCGGGGCCCTACGAGCAGTACTTC.

The chain carries TRBV6-2 or TRBV6-3 and TRBJ2-2; 7 nucleotides align to TRBD2. The ends lost 5 bases at V and 4 bases at J; junction bases unmatched: 4. CDR1 and CDR2 from the germline V gene are MNHEY and SVGEGT. The CDR3 contains 14 residues. In nucleotides, the CDR3 is TGTGCCAGCAGTCGACTAGCCATCACCGGGGAGCTGTTTTTT. The encoded protein is CASSRLAITGELFF.

The chain combines TRBV4-1 with TRBJ2-7; 9 nucleotides align to TRBD1. J gave up 3 bases and V 4 bases, and 10 bases lay outside the gene matches. The CDR3 is made up of 16 amino acids. From germline, CDR1 is MGHRA and CDR2 YSYEKL. This chain's CDR3 is CASSRGQGTGIYEQYF. The DNA of the CDR3 is TGCGCCAGCAGCCGTGGACAGGGGACGGGGATCTACGAGCAGTACTTC.

V usage is TRBV20-1 and J usage is TRBJ2-7; D is perhaps TRBD1 (6 bases). Trimming removed 5 bases from V and 4 bases from J, with 12 bases in between. The CDR3 runs 12 residues. The V gene's germline CDR1 is DFQATT and CDR2 SNEGSKA (reference sequence). The CDR3 spells CSAEDRRYEQYF. The CDR3 DNA sequence: TGCAGTGCTGAAGACAGGAGATACGAGCAGTACTTC.

The chain couples TRBV5-1 to TRBJ2-5, with 7 nucleotides matching TRBD2. The CDR3 runs to 16 residues. V shed 4 bases, J shed 7 bases, and the junction held 16 bases outside the gene matches. The germline V gene encodes CDR1 SGHRS and CDR2 YFSETQ. Here the CDR3 DNA reads TGCGCCAGCAGCGGGAGGGGAGGTGGATCGATGGGGACCCAGTACTTC. Residues: CASSGRGGGSMGTQYF.

CDR3 DNA: TGTGCCAGCAGCTTACTTGGGGTTAAAGAGACCCAGTACTTC. Translated, it gives CASSLLGVKETQYF. The genes are TRBV7-2 and TRBJ2-5; D is unresolved. This CDR3 is 14 amino acids long. Trimming took 2 bases from V and 3 from J, leaving 10 bases between them. Germline V gene lookup returns CDR1 SGHTA and CDR2 FQGNSA.

The V gene is TRBV10-3, the J gene TRBJ2-7; D is ambiguous. Germline V CDR1 and CDR2: ENHRY, SYGVKD. The CDR3 spans 13 residues. Trimming took 6 bases from V and 2 from J, leaving 11 bases between them. The CDR3 loop is CAIRKTETYEQYF. Here the CDR3 DNA reads TGTGCCATCAGGAAGACGGAGACCTACGAGCAGTACTTC.

The rearrangement links TRBV5-6 to TRBJ2-3; D possibly uses TRBD1 or TRBD2 (6 bases each). The CDR3 extends over 14 amino acids. The V gene lost 4 bases and the J gene lost 3 bases, with 12 bases spanning the gap. Germline values: CDR1 SGHDT, CDR2 YYEEEE. CDR3 region: CASSRTGATDTQYF. CDR3 DNA sequence: TGTGCCAGCAGCCGGACGGGGGCTACAGATACGCAGTATTTT.

The CDR3 protein is CSASSPSDTQYF. The CDR3 DNA reads as TGCAGTGCTAGTTCCCCGTCAGATACGCAGTATTTT. V and J are TRBV20-1 and TRBJ2-3; D gene ambiguous. CDR3 size: 12 residues. V was clipped by 3 bases and J by 4 bases, with 8 bases between them. Germline V lookup: CDR1 DFQATT, CDR2 SNEGSKA (reference sequence).

This clonotype was counted a few times. The chain is built from TRBV5-4 and TRBJ2-1; 10 bases map to TRBD1. The V gene end was trimmed by 3 bases and the J gene end by 1 base; junction bases not matched to a gene: 1. The CDR3 consists of 15 residues. Germline V gene sequence: CDR1 SGHNT, CDR2 YYREEE (reference sequence). The CDR3 here is CASSSGQGSYNEQFF. The DNA of the CDR3 is TGTGCCAGCAGCTCGGGACAGGGGTCCTACAATGAGCAGTTCTTC.

V gene TRBV11-2 combines with J gene TRBJ2-4; D is perhaps TRBD2 (5 bases). This CDR3 has 17 amino acids. V gave up 4 bases and J gave up 2 bases, with 18 bases separating them. CDR1 and CDR2 from the germline V gene are SGHAT and FQNNGV. For the CDR3, the DNA is TGTGCCAGCAGCTCGGCGGACTTACGATCTCCCAAAAACATTCAGTACTTC. This sequence encodes CASSSADLRSPKNIQYF.

This clonotype showed up just a few times. V gene TRBV7-8 combines with J gene TRBJ2-2; 11 bases agree with TRBD1. The ends lost 4 bases at V and 9 bases at J; junction bases unmatched: 13. From germline, CDR1 is SGHVS and CDR2 FQNEAQ. CDR3 length: 17 amino acids. The CDR3 coding sequence is TGTGCCAGCAGCTCCTGGGGACAGGGGGAGCTCGGAAGGGAGCTGTTTTTT. This translates into CASSSWGQGELGRELFF.

The genes are TRBV7-3 and TRBJ2-3; 9 bases are shared with TRBD2. The J segment lost 6 bases and the V segment lost 3 bases, leaving 4 bases of the junction unmatched. CDR3 length: 14 residues. In germline, CDR1 is SGHTA, CDR2 FQGTGA. The CDR3 DNA follows: TGTGCCAGCAGCTTCAGCGGGGGGATGGATACGCAGTATTTT. Residues: CASSFSGGMDTQYF.

This clonotype was seen a handful of times. V and J are TRBV2 and TRBJ1-5; maybe TRBD1 (6 bases). Germline V gives CDR1 SNHLY, CDR2 FYNNEI. The CDR3 is 14 amino acids. Between the trimmed V and J ends, which lost 3 bases and 3 bases, there was a span of 9 bases. CDR3 loop: CASSETGFNQPQHF. The CDR3 nucleotides are TGTGCCAGCAGTGAGACAGGCTTCAATCAGCCCCAGCATTTT.

This clonotype was observed many times. V gene TRBV7-8 combines with J gene TRBJ2-2; a weak D match, TRBD2 (5 bases). The germline V gene has CDR1 SGHVS and CDR2 FQNEAQ. With 6 bases removed from V and 3 bases from J, the gap between germline ends came to 8 bases. This CDR3 has 13 residues. The CDR3 bases are TGTGCCAGCAGGAGCGGTGACACCGGGGAGCTGTTTTTT. Residues: CASRSGDTGELFF. Full variable domain (missing parts from reference TRBV7-8 and TRBJ2-2): GAGVSQSPRYKVAKRGQDVALRCDPISGHVSLFWYQQALGQGPEFLTYFQNEAQLDKSGLPSDRFFAERPEGSVSTLKIQRTQQEDSAVYLCASRSGDTGELFFGEGSRLTVL.

The genes are TRBV7-4 and TRBJ2-7, with a tentative D call TRBD1 (6 bases). The ends were cut back, 5 bases at V and 5 bases at J, with 22 bases in the middle. This CDR3 is built from 16 residues. CDR1 is SGHVT and CDR2 is SQSDAQ in the germline V gene. The CDR3 is CASSVDRRPSGNEQYF. The CDR3 DNA follows: TGTGCCAGCAGCGTAGACAGGAGGCCTTCGGGGAACGAGCAGTACTTC.

The chain recombines TRBV11-2 with TRBJ2-7; 14 nucleotides align to TRBD2. CDR3 length: 17 residues. Losses at the gene ends were 5 bases for V and 2 bases for J; bases not matched to a gene: 8. Per germline, CDR1 SGHAT and CDR2 FQNNGV. The CDR3: CASSVFGLAGGPYEQYF. In nucleotides, the CDR3 is TGTGCCAGCAGCGTATTCGGACTAGCGGGAGGCCCCTACGAGCAGTACTTC.

The chain employs TRBV6-2 or TRBV6-3 and TRBJ2-7; unclear D gene. In germline, CDR1 is MNHEY, CDR2 SVGEGT. This CDR3 contains 15 residues. V lost 8 bases to trimming and J lost 2 bases, with 19 bases between them. CDR3 loop: CASRPWLAAAYEQYF. The CDR3 DNA reads TGTGCCAGCCGACCCTGGCTGGCGGCCGCCTACGAGCAGTACTTC.

The chain carries TRBV19 and TRBJ1-5; no definite D call. CDR1 LNHDA and CDR2 SQIVND come from the germline V gene (reference sequence). The CDR3 runs 12 residues. Between the trimmed V and J ends, which lost 3 bases and 6 bases, there was a span of 6 bases. The CDR3 region is CASSMVLQPQHF. In DNA, the CDR3 is TGTGCCAGTAGTATGGTTCTTCAGCCCCAGCATTTT.

This clonotype was found many times. This chain joins TRBV7-2 and TRBJ2-3; 8 nucleotides agree with TRBD2. This CDR3 region has 13 residues. After removal of 2 bases from V and 5 bases from J, the junction contained 0 bases not matched to a gene. The V gene's germline CDR1 is SGHTA and CDR2 FQGNSA. The DNA of the CDR3 is TGTGCCAGCAGCTTACTAGCGGGAGATACGCAGTATTTT. This codes for CASSLLAGDTQYF.

The chain uses TRBV11-2 and TRBJ2-1; D tentatively fits TRBD1 or TRBD2 (5 bases each). Germline assignment: CDR1 SGHAT and CDR2 FQNNGV. V was shortened by 3 bases and J by 5 bases, with 14 bases between the two germline ends. The CDR3 consists of 15 residues. The CDR3 region has the DNA TGTGCCAGCAGCTTTCGAGGGTTCAGGGACAATGAGCAGTTCTTC. This codes for CASSFRGFRDNEQFF. The whole variable domain, filled in from reference TRBV11-2 and TRBJ2-1, reads EAGVAQSPRYKIIEKRQSVAFWCNPISGHATLYWYQQILGQGPKLLIQFQNNGVVDDSQLPKDRFSAERLKGVDSTLKIQPAKLEDSAVYLCASSFRGFRDNEQFFGPGTRLTVL.